The 28 T cell receptor beta chains presented below share a single source sample, sequenced in a study of shared clonotypes between healthy human individuals. The table came from immunoSEQ multiplex PCR; TCRdb's copy has only in-frame clones and leaves some out. Of around 1.9 million clones in the sample, around 93% were seen once. Naive CD8 cells were CD45RO-negative, positively selected for CCR7, excluding terminally differentiated effector memory CD45RA+ cells. Sequencing was done on a sample of naive CD8+ T cells from PBMCs. These receptors were obtained from a man aged 18-30 years in good health. Some clones in this sample may be carry-over from other donors' samples.

The chain recombines TRBV11-1 with TRBJ2-1; 7 nucleotides match TRBD2. The CDR3 is made up of 15 amino acids. V lost 5 bases, J lost 5 bases, and 9 bases stayed unmatched. Germline lookup yields CDR1 SGHAT and CDR2 FQDESV (reference sequence). The CDR3 protein is CASSLYSGPHNEQFF. The CDR3 region has the DNA TGTGCCAGCAGCCTCTATAGCGGGCCCCACAATGAGCAGTTCTTC.

V gene TRBV19 combines with J gene TRBJ2-1, with a weak D call TRBD1 (6 bases). The CDR3 contains 13 residues. The germline V gene has CDR1 LNHDA and CDR2 SQIVND (reference sequence). V was clipped by 5 bases and J by 10 bases, with 15 bases between them. CDR3: CASSATGFREQFF. The CDR3 DNA follows: TGTGCCAGTAGTGCTACAGGGTTTAGGGAGCAGTTCTTC.

This clone came up once. The chain's CDR3 is CASSQLTEKPYEQYF. CDR3 DNA sequence: TGCGCCAGCAGCCAACTGACAGAGAAACCCTACGAGCAGTACTTC. V gene TRBV4-1 combines with J gene TRBJ2-7, with a weak D call TRBD1 (5 bases). This CDR3 contains 15 residues. Trimming took off 2 bases at V and 2 bases at J, with 13 bases between the two ends. Germline assignment: CDR1 MGHRA and CDR2 YSYEKL.

The rearrangement uses TRBV4-1 and TRBJ2-6; D may be TRBD1 or TRBD2 (5 bases each). The CDR3 has 19 residues. The V and J ends lost 5 bases and 0 bases respectively, with 20 bases between them. In germline, CDR1 is MGHRA, CDR2 YSYEKL. The CDR3 DNA reads as TGCGCCAGCAGCGTCACCAGGGAGATATCTTACTCTGGGGCCAACGTCCTGACTTTC. It is translated as CASSVTREISYSGANVLTF.

As for this clone: A junction end diverges from the germline sequence, so it may reflect a read error. The V and J genes are TRBV7-8 and TRBJ1-5, with D unclear. This CDR3 has 11 residues. Germline CDR1 is SGHVS and CDR2 is FQNEAQ. CDR3 nucleotide sequence: TGTGCCAGCAGCTTAGCCCCCCCGATGTATTTT. It is translated as CASSLAPPMYF.

The chain uses TRBV10-3 and TRBJ2-3; 14 bases align to TRBD2. The CDR3 runs to 16 residues. From germline, CDR1 is ENHRY and CDR2 SYGVKD. The V segment lost 6 bases and the J segment 6 bases; nucleotides outside the gene matches: 8. The CDR3 region is CAISPRTSGRLDTQYF. In DNA, the CDR3 is TGTGCCATCAGCCCAAGGACTAGCGGGAGGTTGGATACGCAGTATTTT.

The chain recombines TRBV11-2 with TRBJ2-1, with TRBD2 matching over 7 bases. There are 15 residues in the CDR3. V lost 1 base, J lost 5 bases, and 5 bases stayed unmatched. Germline loops: CDR1 SGHAT, CDR2 FQNNGV. The DNA for the CDR3 is TGTGCCAGCAGCTTAGGGACTAGGAACAACAATGAGCAGTTCTTC. It encodes CASSLGTRNNNEQFF.

The rearrangement uses TRBV7-2 and TRBJ1-1; D is unresolved. The CDR3 has 14 residues. Germline-derived CDR1 and CDR2 are SGHTA and FQGNSA. V was cut by 5 bases and J by 4 bases, with 14 bases left in between. This CDR3 is CASSPLINPTEAFF. CDR3 DNA: TGTGCCAGCAGCCCCCTCATTAATCCCACTGAAGCTTTCTTT.

This rearrangement joins TRBV15 to TRBJ1-2, with 8 nucleotides matching TRBD1. The germline V gene has CDR1 LNHNV and CDR2 YYDKDF (reference sequence). CDR3 size: 12 residues. Trimming removed 5 bases from V and 6 bases from J; junction bases left unmatched: 2. The CDR3 DNA reads TGTGCCACCAGCGGGACAGGCGATGGCTACACCTTC. The encoded protein is CATSGTGDGYTF.

This chain links TRBV9 with TRBJ2-4; D ambiguous. V shed 0 bases and J shed 1 base, with 5 bases lying between them. The CDR3 extends over 14 amino acids. Germline V gives CDR1 SGDLS, CDR2 YYNGEE. Here the CDR3 reads CASSVDNAKNIQYF. The CDR3 DNA reads TGTGCCAGCAGCGTAGACAATGCCAAAAACATTCAGTACTTC.

V gene TRBV13 combines with J gene TRBJ2-1; D remains ambiguous. Germline CDR1 reads PRHDT; CDR2 reads FYEKMQ (reference sequence). This CDR3 spans 13 amino acids. V lost 4 bases to trimming and J lost 4 bases, with 8 bases between them. This CDR3 reads CASSSRRYNEQFF. The DNA of the CDR3 is TGTGCCAGCAGCTCGCGGAGATACAATGAGCAGTTCTTC.

This rearrangement joins TRBV4-1 to TRBJ2-2, with 7 bases aligning to TRBD2. This CDR3 is built from 17 residues. Looked up from germline, CDR1 is MGHRA and CDR2 is YSYEKL. The V and J ends lost 0 bases and 5 bases, in that order; junction bases with no gene match: 9. The CDR3 DNA sequence: TGCGCCAGCAGCCAAGATCGAGGCGGGAGTGGAACCGGGGAGCTGTTTTTT. Its protein product is CASSQDRGGSGTGELFF.

Points on this clone: A read error may be the cause here, since a much bigger clone is one base away. The sample holds other DNA sequences that translate to the same CDR3. The V call is TRBV30, the J call TRBJ2-1, with 12 bases matching TRBD2. Trimming removed 0 bases from V and 4 bases from J; junction bases left unmatched: 1. CDR3 length: 15 residues. CDR1 is GTSNPN, CDR2 SVGIG, per germline (reference sequence). For the CDR3, the DNA is TGTGCCTGGAGTGTACTAGCGGGAGGTTACAATGAGCAGTTCTTC. Amino acid sequence: CAWSVLAGGYNEQFF.

The chain combines TRBV9 with TRBJ2-2, with D unclear. V was cut by 0 bases and J by 0 bases, with 9 bases left in between. The CDR3 is 16 amino acids. CDR1 is SGDLS, CDR2 YYNGEE, per germline. CDR3 amino acids: CASSVVAATNTGELFF. The CDR3, as DNA: TGTGCCAGCAGCGTAGTGGCAGCGACGAACACCGGGGAGCTGTTTTTT. Full variable domain (missing parts from reference TRBV9 and TRBJ2-2): DSGVTQTPKHLITATGQRVTLRCSPRSGDLSVYWYQQSLDQGLQFLIQYYNGEERAKGNILERFSAQQFPDLHSELNLSSLELGDSALYFCASSVVAATNTGELFFGEGSRLTVL.

The chain combines TRBV7-9 with TRBJ2-1; D unclear. The germline CDR1 and CDR2 sequences are SEHNR and FQNEAQ (reference sequence). The ends were cut back, 7 bases at V and 0 bases at J, with 13 bases in the middle. The CDR3 contains 15 residues. The CDR3 reads CASTPPRNSYNEQFF. The DNA for the CDR3 is TGTGCCAGCACCCCCCCGAGGAACTCCTACAATGAGCAGTTCTTC.

The rearrangement links TRBV28 to TRBJ2-2, with 14 bases identical to TRBD2. The CDR3 length is 17 residues. Trimming took 6 bases from V and 7 from J; bases not matched to a gene: 10. Germline assignment: CDR1 MDHEN and CDR2 SYDVKM. The CDR3 nucleotides read TGTGCCAGCAGACCTAGACTAGCGGGAGGGCCAAACGGGGAGCTGTTTTTT. Amino acid sequence: CASRPRLAGGPNGELFF.

The gene calls are TRBV6-6 and TRBJ2-3, with D perhaps matching TRBD2 (6 bases). The CDR3 runs to 16 residues. Between the trimmed V and J ends, which lost 0 bases and 5 bases, there was a span of 15 bases. Germline V gene lookup returns CDR1 MNHNY and CDR2 SVGAGI (reference sequence). CDR3 amino acids: CASSYSNGGMGDTQYF. CDR3 sequence (DNA): TGTGCCAGCAGTTACTCGAACGGGGGAATGGGAGATACGCAGTATTTT.

The rearrangement uses TRBV9 and TRBJ2-3, with D perhaps matching TRBD1 (5 bases). Germline values: CDR1 SGDLS, CDR2 YYNGEE. V gave up 3 bases and J gave up 5 bases, with 10 bases separating them. The CDR3 covers 13 residues. CDR3: CASSGRVIDTQYF. In DNA, the CDR3 is TGTGCCAGCAGCGGCAGGGTGATAGATACGCAGTATTTT.

The chain combines TRBV13 with TRBJ2-7; TRBD1 aligns across 9 bases. The germline CDR1 and CDR2 sequences are PRHDT and FYEKMQ (reference sequence). V was clipped by 7 bases and J by 4 bases; unmatched bases: 8. CDR3 length equals 14 residues. The CDR3 nucleotides are TGTGCCAGCACCGGGACAGGGTCCAAGTACGAGCAGTACTTC. Translated, it gives CASTGTGSKYEQYF.

J is TRBJ2-5 and V is TRBV5-6; D uncertain. The J call may be wrong; the DNA end is better matched by TRBJ2-7. Germline V gives CDR1 SGHDT, CDR2 YYEEEE. The CDR3 sequence is 14 residues long. CDR3 sequence: CASSLGPVADEQYF. In DNA, the CDR3 is TGTGCCAGCAGCTTGGGGCCCGTAGCCGACGAGCAGTACTTC.

The gene calls are TRBV15 and TRBJ2-2; D is uncertain. Germline V CDR1 and CDR2: LNHNV, YYDKDF (reference sequence). This CDR3 contains 15 residues. The germline V and J ends were trimmed by 0 bases and 6 bases, with 11 bases remaining between them. CDR3 sequence: CATSRDQRVPGELFF. The CDR3 DNA is TGTGCCACCAGCAGAGATCAAAGGGTTCCCGGGGAGCTGTTTTTT.

This clone was seen more than once but under ten times. V and J are TRBV9 and TRBJ1-5; 7 bases fit TRBD1. Germline CDR1 is SGDLS and CDR2 is YYNGEE. Trimming cost V 4 bases and J 4 bases; bases outside gene matches: 8. This CDR3 spans 15 amino acids. In nucleotides, the CDR3 is TGTGCCAGCAGCTCGACAGGGTCGGGAAATCAGCCCCAGCATTTT. Encoded protein: CASSSTGSGNQPQHF.

The chain joins TRBV4-1 to TRBJ2-1; TRBD2 matches 8 bases. V lost 1 base, J lost 6 bases, and 14 bases stayed unmatched. The CDR3 runs 18 residues. Germline CDR1 reads MGHRA; CDR2 reads YSYEKL. The CDR3 coding sequence is TGCGCCAGCAGCCAAGGAGTAGCGGGGTCGAGGTCTACCAATGAGCAGTTCTTC. The encoded protein is CASSQGVAGSRSTNEQFF.

This rearrangement joins TRBV5-1 to TRBJ2-1; D tentatively fits TRBD1 or TRBD2 (5 bases each). This CDR3 has 13 amino acids. Germline V gives CDR1 SGHRS, CDR2 YFSETQ. The germline V and J ends were trimmed by 5 bases and 7 bases, with 13 bases remaining between them. This chain's CDR3 is CASSPGGWNEQFF. The CDR3 nucleotides are TGCGCCAGCAGTCCTGGGGGTTGGAATGAGCAGTTCTTC.

The table lists this clone with a count of one. The chain carries TRBV6-6 and TRBJ2-5; D is unclear. Germline V gives CDR1 MNHNY, CDR2 SVGAGI (reference sequence). Trimming took 3 bases from V and 5 from J, leaving 10 bases between them. The CDR3 totals 13 residues. The CDR3 nucleotides are TGTGCCAGCAGTTATATTGCTGGGGAGACCCAGTACTTC. It is translated as CASSYIAGETQYF.

The rearrangement links TRBV6-4 to TRBJ1-5; D is unresolved. Germline V lookup: CDR1 MRHNA, CDR2 SNTAGT. This CDR3 region has 18 residues. V was shortened by 7 bases and J by 2 bases, with 24 bases between the two germline ends. CDR3 residues: CASTRTNHSDGRNQPQHF. DNA for the CDR3: TGTGCCAGCACCCGTACGAACCACTCGGACGGACGCAATCAGCCCCAGCATTTT.

V is TRBV5-1 and J is TRBJ2-7; D is perhaps TRBD1 or TRBD2 (5 bases each). Trimming removed 2 bases from V and 0 bases from J, with 15 bases in between. The CDR3 sequence is 16 residues long. Germline CDR1 and CDR2: SGHRS and YFSETQ. The CDR3 sequence is CASSFLSGTDSYEQYF. Written as DNA, the CDR3 is TGCGCCAGCAGCTTTCTATCCGGGACGGACTCCTACGAGCAGTACTTC.

V and J are TRBV15 and TRBJ1-1; the D is unclear. Trimming removed 1 base from V and 7 bases from J, with 10 bases in between. The CDR3 extends over 13 amino acids. Germline values: CDR1 LNHNV, CDR2 YYDKDF (reference sequence). The CDR3 sequence: CATSRGNPSEAFF. Written as DNA, the CDR3 is TGTGCCACCAGCAGAGGAAACCCCAGTGAAGCTTTCTTT.